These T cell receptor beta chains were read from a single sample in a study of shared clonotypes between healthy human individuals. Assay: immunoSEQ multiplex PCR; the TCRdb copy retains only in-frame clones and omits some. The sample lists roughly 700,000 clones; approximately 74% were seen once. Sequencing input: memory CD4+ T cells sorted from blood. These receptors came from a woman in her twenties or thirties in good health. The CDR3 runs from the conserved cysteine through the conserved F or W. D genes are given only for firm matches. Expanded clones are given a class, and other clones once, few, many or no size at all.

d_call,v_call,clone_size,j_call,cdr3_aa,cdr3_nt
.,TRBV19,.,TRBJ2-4,CASSGSLTAKNIQYF,TGTGCCAGTAGTGGTAGCCTAACGGCCAAAAACATTCAGTACTTC
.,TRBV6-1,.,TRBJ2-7,CASSDQGPHGEQYF,TGTGCCAGCAGTGACCAGGGGCCCCACGGGGAGCAGTACTTC
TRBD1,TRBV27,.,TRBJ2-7,CASSPGQGFGEQYF,TGTGCCAGCAGTCCGGGACAGGGATTCGGCGAGCAGTACTTC
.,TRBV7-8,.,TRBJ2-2,CASSLQPRALNTGELFF,TGTGCCAGCAGCCTCCAACCCCGGGCGCTGAACACCGGGGAGCTGTTTTTT
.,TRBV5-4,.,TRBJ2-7,CASSHLVADYEQYF,TGTGCCAGCAGCCACCTGGTAGCGGACTACGAGCAGTACTTC
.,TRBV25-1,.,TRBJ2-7,CASSEGSYEQYF,TGTGCCAGCAGTGAGGGATCCTACGAGCAGTACTTC
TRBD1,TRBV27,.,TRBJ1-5,CASQGGANQPQHF,TGTGCCAGCCAGGGGGGGGCAAATCAGCCCCAGCATTTT
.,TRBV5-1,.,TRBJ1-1,CASSFNEVAGKTEAFF,TGCGCCAGCAGCTTCAACGAGGTGGCGGGGAAGACTGAAGCTTTCTTT
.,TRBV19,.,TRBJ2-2,CASSLWTLSTGELFF,TGTGCCAGTAGCCTTTGGACACTCTCCACCGGGGAGCTGTTTTTT
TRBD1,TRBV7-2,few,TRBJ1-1,CASSLVETGRYEAFF,TGTGCCAGCAGCTTAGTAGAGACAGGGAGGTATGAAGCTTTCTTT